This TCR beta chain was identified in a study of cytomegalovirus exposure and HLA in healthy donors. Study-level background: Early on, a data release was issued that held 80 million or so unique TCRs from HLA-typed donors. Regarding the study as a whole: Most TCR beta V segments were productive about 90% or about 30% of the time in an earlier analysis. TCR beta sequences reportedly predicted the HLA-A and HLA-B alleles of most subjects accurately. Cytomegalovirus association was assigned to about 150 TCR beta chains.

Concerning this clone itself: What it recognizes is unknown.

A multiplex PCR was run with 60 Vbeta primers and 13 Jbeta primers. Repertoires were generated with immunoSEQ multiplex PCR, while TCRdb's copy carries only in-frame clones and drops some. The table has roughly 170,000 clones, about 80% seen once. CDR1 LGHNA and CDR2 YSLEER come from the germline V gene. V trimming: 2 bases; J trimming: 4 bases; junction bases outside the gene matches: 6. The CDR3 loop spans 15 amino acids. This rearrangement joins TRBV4-3 to TRBJ2-3; TRBD1 agrees at 7 bases. The sample comprised PBMCs. The TCR originated in a man between 18 and 35 years old in good health and CMV-seronegative. The CDR3 sequence is CASSQQDRAADTQYF. DNA for the CDR3: TGCGCCAGCAGCCAACAAGACAGGGCGGCAGATACGCAGTATTTT.